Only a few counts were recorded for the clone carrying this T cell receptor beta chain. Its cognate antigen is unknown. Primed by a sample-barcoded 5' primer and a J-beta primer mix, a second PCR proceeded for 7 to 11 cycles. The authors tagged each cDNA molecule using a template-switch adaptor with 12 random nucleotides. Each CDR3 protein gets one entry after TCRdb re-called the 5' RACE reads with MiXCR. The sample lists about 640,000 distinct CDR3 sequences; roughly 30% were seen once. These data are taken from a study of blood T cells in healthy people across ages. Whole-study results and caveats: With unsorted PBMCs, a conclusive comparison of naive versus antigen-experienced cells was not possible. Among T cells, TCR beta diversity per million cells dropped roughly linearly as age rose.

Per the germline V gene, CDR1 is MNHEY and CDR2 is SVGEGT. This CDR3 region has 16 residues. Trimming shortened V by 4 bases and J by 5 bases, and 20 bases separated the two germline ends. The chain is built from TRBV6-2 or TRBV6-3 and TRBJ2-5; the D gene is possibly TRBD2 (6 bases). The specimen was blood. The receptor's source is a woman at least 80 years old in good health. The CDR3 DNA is TGTGCCAGCAGTTCGCCGCGGGCGGGGAACACGGAGACCCAGTACTTC. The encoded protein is CASSSPRAGNTETQYF.